This T cell receptor (beta chain) was obtained from a study of human T cells and chemical hapten exposure. The sample's time point: patch test 1, 2 weeks after DPC sensitization. Sample treatment: therapeutic diphenylcyclopropenone sensitization with weekly scalp DPC. This clonotype showed up just a few times. CDR1 and CDR2 (germline): DFQATT, SNEGSKA (reference sequence). This CDR3 has 14 amino acids. Trimming cost V 6 bases and J 4 bases, with 18 bases left between them. Authors' data handling: Between about 23,224 and 700,000 TCRs appeared in each sample, and the median stood at roughly 100,000. TCRdb recomputed calls from the RACE reads with MiXCR, one row per CDR3 protein. TCRdb assigned the V and J calls; the authors' analysis was not used. Counted here are 75,000 to 90,000 distinct CDR3 sequences, 10% to 15% occurring once; the ten biggest clones make up 3.5%.

This material consisted of whole blood, taken in connection with sensitization to the hapten diphenylcyclopropenone (DPC). The clonotype comes from a woman aged 60-75 years with alopecia areata. Some clones in this sample may be carry-over from other donors' samples. The chain joins TRBV20-1 to TRBJ1-1; possible D gene TRBD1, 6 bases. As DNA, the CDR3 is TGCAGTGCACCCCCGGGGGGCTTCCGCACTGAAGCTTTCTTT. Translation gives CSAPPGGFRTEAFF.